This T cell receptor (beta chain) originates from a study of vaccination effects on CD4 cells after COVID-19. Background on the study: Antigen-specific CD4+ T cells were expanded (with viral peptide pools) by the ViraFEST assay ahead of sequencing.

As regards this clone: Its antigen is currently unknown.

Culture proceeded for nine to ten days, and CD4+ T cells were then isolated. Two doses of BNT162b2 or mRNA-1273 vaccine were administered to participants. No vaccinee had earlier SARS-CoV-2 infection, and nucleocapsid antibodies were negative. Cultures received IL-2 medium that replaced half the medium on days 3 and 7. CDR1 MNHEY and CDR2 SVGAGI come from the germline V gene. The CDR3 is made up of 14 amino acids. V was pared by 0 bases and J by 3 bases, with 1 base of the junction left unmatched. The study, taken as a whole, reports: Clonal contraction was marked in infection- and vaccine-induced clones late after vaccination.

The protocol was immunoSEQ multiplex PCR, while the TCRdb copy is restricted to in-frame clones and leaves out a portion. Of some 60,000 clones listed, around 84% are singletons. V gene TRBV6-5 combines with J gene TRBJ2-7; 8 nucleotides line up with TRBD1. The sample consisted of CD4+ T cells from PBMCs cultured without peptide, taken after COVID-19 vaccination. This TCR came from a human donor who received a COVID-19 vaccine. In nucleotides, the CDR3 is TGTGCCAGCAGTTACTCAGGACAGGGCTACGAGCAGTACTTC. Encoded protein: CASSYSGQGYEQYF.